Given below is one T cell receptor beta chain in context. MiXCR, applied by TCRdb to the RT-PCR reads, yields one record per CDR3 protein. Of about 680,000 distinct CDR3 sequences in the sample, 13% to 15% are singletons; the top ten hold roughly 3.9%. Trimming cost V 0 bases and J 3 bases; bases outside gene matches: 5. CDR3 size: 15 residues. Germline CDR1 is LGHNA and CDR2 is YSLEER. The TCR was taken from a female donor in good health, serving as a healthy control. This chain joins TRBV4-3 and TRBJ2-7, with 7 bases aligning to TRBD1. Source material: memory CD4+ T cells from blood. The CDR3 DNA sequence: TGCGCCAGCAGCCAAGAAGGGCAGGGGGACTACGAGCAGTACTTC. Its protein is CASSQEGQGDYEQYF.